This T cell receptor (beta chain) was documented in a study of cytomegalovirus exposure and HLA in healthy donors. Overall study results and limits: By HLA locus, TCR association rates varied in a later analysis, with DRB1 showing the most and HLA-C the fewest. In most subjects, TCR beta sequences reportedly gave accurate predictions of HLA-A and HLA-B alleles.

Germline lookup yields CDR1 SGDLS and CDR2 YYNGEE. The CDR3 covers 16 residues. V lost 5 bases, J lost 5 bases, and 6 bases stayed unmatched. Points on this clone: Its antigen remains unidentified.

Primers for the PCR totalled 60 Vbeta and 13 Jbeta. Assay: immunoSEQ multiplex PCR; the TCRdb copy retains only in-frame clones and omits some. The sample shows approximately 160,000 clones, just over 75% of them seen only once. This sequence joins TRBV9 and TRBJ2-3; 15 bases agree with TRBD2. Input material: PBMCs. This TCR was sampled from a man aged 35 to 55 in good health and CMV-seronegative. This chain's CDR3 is CASSPGTSGRIDTQYF. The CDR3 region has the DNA TGTGCCAGCAGTCCCGGGACTAGCGGGAGGATAGATACGCAGTATTTT.